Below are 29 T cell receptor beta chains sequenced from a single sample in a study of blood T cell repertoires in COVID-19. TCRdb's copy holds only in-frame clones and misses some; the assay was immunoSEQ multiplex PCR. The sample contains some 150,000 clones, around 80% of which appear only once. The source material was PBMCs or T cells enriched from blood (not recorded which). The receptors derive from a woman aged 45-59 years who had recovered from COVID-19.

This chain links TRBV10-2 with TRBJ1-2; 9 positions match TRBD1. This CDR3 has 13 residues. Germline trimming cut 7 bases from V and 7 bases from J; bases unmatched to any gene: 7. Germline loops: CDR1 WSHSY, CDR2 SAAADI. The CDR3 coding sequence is TGCGCCAGCAAACCCGGGACAGGGATTGGCTACACCTTC. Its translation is CASKPGTGIGYTF.

The CDR3: CASSYLRRENTEAFF. CDR3 bases: TGTGCCAGCAGTTACTTGCGCAGGGAGAACACTGAAGCTTTCTTT. The genes are TRBV6-5 and TRBJ1-1; the D gene is possibly TRBD1 (5 bases). The CDR3 spans 15 residues. Germline CDR1 is MNHEY and CDR2 is SVGAGI. Trimming took off 1 base at V and 1 base at J, with 10 bases between the two ends.

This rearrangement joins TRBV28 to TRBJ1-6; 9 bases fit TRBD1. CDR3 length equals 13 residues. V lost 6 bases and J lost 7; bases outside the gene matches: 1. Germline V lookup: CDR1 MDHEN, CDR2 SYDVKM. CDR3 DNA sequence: TGTGCCAGCAGGGGACAGGGCAATTCACCCCTCCACTTT. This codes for CASRGQGNSPLHF. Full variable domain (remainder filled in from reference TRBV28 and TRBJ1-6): DVKVTQSSRYLVKRTGEKVFLECVQDMDHENMFWYRQDPGLGLRLIYFSYDVKMKEKGDIPEGYSVSREKKERFSLILESASTNQTSMYLCASRGQGNSPLHFGNGTRLTVT.

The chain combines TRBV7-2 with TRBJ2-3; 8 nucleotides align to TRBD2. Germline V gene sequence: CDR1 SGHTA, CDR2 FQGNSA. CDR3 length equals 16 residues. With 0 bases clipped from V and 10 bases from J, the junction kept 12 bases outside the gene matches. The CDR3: CASSLASSGEAQSQYF. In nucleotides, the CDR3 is TGTGCCAGCAGCTTAGCGAGTAGCGGGGAGGCCCAATCGCAGTATTTT. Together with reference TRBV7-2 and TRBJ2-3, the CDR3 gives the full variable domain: GAGVSQSPSNKVTEKGKDVELRCDPISGHTALYWYRQSLGQGLEFLIYFQGNSAPDKSGLPSDRFSAERTGGSVSTLTIQRTQQEDSAVYLCASSLASSGEAQSQYFGPGTRLTVL.

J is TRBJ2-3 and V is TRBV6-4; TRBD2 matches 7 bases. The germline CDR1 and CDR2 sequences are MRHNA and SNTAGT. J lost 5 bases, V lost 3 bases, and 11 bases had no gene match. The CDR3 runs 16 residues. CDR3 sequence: CASSEGVSGGRDTQYF. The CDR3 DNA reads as TGTGCCAGCAGTGAGGGGGTATCCGGGGGGAGAGATACGCAGTATTTT.

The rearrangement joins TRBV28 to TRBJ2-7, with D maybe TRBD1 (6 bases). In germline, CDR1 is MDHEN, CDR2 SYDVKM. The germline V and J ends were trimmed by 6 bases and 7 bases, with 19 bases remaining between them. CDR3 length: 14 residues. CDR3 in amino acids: CASRPRQAHWEQYV. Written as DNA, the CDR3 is TGTGCCAGCAGGCCTCGACAGGCCCATTGGGAGCAGTACGTC.

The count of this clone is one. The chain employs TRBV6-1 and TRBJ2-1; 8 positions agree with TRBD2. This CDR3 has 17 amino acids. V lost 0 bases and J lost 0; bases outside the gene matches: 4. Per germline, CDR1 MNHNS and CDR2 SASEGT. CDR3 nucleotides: TGTGCCAGCAGTGAAGCGGGACTAGAGAGCTCCTACAATGAGCAGTTCTTC. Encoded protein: CASSEAGLESSYNEQFF.

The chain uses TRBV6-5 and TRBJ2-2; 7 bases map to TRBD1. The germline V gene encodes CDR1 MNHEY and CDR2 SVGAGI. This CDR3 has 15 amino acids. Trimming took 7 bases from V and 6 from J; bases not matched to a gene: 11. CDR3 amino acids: CASIGQVVLAGELFF. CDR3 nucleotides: TGTGCCAGCATTGGACAGGTTGTTTTAGCCGGGGAGCTGTTTTTT.

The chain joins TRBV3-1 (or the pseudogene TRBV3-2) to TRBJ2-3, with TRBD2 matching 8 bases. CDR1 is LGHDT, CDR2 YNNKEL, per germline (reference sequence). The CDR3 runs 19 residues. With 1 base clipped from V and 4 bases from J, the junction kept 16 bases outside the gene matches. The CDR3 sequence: CASSQGGVAGGPGADTQYF. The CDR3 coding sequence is TGTGCCAGCAGCCAAGGGGGAGTGGCGGGGGGTCCAGGGGCAGATACGCAGTATTTT.

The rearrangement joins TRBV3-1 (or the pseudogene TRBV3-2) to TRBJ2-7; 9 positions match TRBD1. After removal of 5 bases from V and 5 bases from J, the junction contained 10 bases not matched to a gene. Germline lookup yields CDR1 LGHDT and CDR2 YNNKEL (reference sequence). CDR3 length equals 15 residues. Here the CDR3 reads CASSYPGQGLNEQYF. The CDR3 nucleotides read TGTGCCAGCAGCTACCCGGGACAGGGTTTGAACGAGCAGTACTTC.

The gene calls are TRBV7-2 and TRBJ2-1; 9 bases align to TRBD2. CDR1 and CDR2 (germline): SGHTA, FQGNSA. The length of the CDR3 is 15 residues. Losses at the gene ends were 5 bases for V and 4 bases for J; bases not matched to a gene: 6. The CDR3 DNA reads TGTGCCAGCAGCGAACTAGCGGGTGGGTACAATGAGCAGTTCTTC. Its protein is CASSELAGGYNEQFF.

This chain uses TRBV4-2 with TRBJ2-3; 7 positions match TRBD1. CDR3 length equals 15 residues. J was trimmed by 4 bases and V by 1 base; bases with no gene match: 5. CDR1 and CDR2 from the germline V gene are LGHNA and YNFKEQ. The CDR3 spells CASSQGQGAADTQYF. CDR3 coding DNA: TGTGCCAGCAGCCAAGGACAGGGTGCGGCAGATACGCAGTATTTT.

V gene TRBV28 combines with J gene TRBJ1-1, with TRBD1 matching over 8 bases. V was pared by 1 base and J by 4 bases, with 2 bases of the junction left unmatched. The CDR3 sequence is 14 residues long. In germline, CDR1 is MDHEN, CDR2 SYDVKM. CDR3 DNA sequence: TGTGCCAGCAGTTTATTCACAGGGGGCACTGAAGCTTTCTTT. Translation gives CASSLFTGGTEAFF.

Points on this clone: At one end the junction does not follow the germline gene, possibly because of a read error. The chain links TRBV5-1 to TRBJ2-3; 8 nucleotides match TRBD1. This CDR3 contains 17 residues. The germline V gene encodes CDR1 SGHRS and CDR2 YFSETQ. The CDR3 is CASSLGGTGTGTNTQYF. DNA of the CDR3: TGCGCCAGCAGCTTGGGCGGGACGGGGACAGGCACAAATACGCAGTATTTT. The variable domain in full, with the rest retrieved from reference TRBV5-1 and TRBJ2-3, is KAGVTQTPRYLIKTRGQQVTLSCSPISGHRSVSWYQQTPGQGLQFLFEYFSETQRNKGNFPGRFSGRQFSNSRSEMNVSTLELGDSALYLCASSLGGTGTGTNTQYFGPGTRLTVL.

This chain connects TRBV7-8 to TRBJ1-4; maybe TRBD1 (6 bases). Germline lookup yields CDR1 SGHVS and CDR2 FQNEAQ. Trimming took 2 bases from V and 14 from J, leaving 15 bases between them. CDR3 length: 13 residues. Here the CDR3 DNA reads TGTGCCAGCAGCTTATCCTACTTGACAGGCCTGTTTTTT. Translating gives CASSLSYLTGLFF.

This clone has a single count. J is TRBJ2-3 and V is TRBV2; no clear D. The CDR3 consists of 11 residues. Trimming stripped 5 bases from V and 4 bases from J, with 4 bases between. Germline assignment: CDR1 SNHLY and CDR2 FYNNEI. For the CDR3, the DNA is TGTGCCAGCAGTTATTCAGATACGCAGTATTTT. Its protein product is CASSYSDTQYF.

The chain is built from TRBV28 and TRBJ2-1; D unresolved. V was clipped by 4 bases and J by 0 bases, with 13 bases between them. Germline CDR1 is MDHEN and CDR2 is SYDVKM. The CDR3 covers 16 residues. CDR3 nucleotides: TGTGCCAGCAGTTCAATAAGGAGACTCTCCTACAATGAGCAGTTCTTC. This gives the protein CASSSIRRLSYNEQFF.

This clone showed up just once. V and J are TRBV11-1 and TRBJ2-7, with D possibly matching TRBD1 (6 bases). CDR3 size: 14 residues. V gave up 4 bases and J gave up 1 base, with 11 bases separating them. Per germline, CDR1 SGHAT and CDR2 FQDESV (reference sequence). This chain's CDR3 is CASSYRRGSYEQYV. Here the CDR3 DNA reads TGTGCCAGCAGCTACCGAAGGGGGTCCTACGAGCAGTACGTC.

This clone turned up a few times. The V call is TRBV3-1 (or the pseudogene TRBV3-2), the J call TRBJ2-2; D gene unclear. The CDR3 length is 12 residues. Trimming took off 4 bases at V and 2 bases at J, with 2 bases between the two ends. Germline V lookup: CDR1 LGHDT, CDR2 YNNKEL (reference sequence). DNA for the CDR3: TGTGCCAGCAGCCCTAACACCGGGGAGCTGTTTTTT. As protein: CASSPNTGELFF.

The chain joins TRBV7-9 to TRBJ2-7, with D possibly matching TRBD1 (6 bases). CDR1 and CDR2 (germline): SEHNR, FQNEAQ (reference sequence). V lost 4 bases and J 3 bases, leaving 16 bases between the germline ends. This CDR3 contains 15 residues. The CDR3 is CASSSPTGAFYEQYF. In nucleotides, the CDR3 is TGTGCCAGCAGCTCCCCGACAGGAGCATTCTACGAGCAGTACTTC.

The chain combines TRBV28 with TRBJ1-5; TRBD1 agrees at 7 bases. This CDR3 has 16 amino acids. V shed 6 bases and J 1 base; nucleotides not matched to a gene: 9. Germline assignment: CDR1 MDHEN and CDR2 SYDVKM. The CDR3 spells CASSPPGTASNQPQHF. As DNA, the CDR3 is TGTGCCAGCAGCCCTCCCGGGACAGCAAGCAATCAGCCCCAGCATTTT.

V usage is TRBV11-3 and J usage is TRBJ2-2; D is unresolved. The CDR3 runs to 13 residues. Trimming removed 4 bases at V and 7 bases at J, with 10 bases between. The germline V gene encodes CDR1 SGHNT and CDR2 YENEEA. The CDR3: CASSYILGGELFF. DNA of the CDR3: TGTGCCAGCAGCTACATCCTAGGCGGGGAGCTGTTTTTT. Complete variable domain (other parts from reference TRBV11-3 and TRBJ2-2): EAGVVQSPRYKIIEKKQPVAFWCNPISGHNTLYWYLQNLGQGPELLIRYENEEAVDDSQLPKDRFSAERLKGVDSTLKIQPAELGDSAVYLCASSYILGGELFFGEGSRLTVL.

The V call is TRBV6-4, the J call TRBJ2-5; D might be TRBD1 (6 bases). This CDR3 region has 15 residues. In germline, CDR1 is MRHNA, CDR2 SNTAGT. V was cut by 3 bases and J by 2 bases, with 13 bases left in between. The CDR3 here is CASSETTGQQETQYF. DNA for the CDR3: TGTGCCAGCAGTGAGACAACAGGGCAACAAGAGACCCAGTACTTC.

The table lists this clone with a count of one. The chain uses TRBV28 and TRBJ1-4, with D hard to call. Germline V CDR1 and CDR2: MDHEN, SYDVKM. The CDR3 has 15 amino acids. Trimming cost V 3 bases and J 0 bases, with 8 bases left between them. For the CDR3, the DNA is TGTGCCAGCAGTTTGACGACAACAACTAATGAAAAACTGTTTTTT. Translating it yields CASSLTTTTNEKLFF.

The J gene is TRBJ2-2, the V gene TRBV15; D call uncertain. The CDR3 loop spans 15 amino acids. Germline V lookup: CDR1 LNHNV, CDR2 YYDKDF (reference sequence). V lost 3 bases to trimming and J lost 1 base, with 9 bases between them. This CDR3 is CATSSPVRNTGELFF. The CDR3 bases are TGTGCCACCAGCAGTCCCGTCAGGAACACCGGGGAGCTGTTTTTT.

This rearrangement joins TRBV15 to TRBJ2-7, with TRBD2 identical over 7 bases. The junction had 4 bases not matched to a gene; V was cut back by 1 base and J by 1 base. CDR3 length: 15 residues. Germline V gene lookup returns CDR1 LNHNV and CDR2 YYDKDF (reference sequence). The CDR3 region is CATSRAREGSYEQYF. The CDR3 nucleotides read TGTGCCACCAGCAGAGCCAGGGAGGGGTCCTACGAGCAGTACTTC.

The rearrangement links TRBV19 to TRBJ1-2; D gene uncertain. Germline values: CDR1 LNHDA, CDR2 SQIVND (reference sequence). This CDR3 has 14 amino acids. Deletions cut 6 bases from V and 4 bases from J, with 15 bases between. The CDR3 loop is CASRSKQVIYGYTF. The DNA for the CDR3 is TGTGCCAGTAGAAGCAAGCAGGTCATCTATGGCTACACCTTC.

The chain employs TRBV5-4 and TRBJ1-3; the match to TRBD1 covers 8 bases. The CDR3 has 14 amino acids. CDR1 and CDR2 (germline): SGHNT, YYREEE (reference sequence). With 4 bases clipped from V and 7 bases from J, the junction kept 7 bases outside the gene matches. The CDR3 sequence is CASSPGQGSNTIYF. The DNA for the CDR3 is TGTGCCAGCAGCCCCGGACAGGGATCGAACACCATATATTTT. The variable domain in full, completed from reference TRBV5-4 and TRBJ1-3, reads ETGVTQSPTHLIKTRGQQVTLRCSSQSGHNTVSWYQQALGQGPQFIFQYYREEENGRGNFPPRFSGLQFPNYSSELNVNALELDDSALYLCASSPGQGSNTIYFGEGSWLTVV.

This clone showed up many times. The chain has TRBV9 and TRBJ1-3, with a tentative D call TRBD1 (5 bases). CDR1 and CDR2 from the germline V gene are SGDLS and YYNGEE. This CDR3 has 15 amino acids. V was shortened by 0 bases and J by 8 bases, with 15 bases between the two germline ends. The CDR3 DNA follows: TGTGCCAGCAGCGTAGGAGGCCCTGAAGGGGACACCATATATTTT. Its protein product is CASSVGGPEGDTIYF.